Shown below are 25 T cell receptor beta chains from a single sample sequenced in a study of T cell responses to AZD1222 COVID-19 vaccine (dated by TCRdb to the early 2020s). The time point label corresponds to: baseline before first vaccination. The library was made by the immunoSEQ multiplex PCR assay. TCRdb limited this immuneACCESS table to in-frame rearrangements with V and J called. A share of clones is missing; checked studies link under half to unresolved V genes, and the rest is unexplained. The table for this sample lists approximately 130,000 clones; about 90% of them were counted only once. The ten largest clonotypes hold over 5% of the sample. The specimen was peripheral blood, collected on day 0 of AZD1222 vaccination. These receptors all stem from an adult in good health.

The genes are TRBV27 and TRBJ1-1; D is ambiguous. Germline CDR1 and CDR2: MNHEY and SMNVEV (reference sequence). This CDR3 is 13 amino acids long. Trimming took off 4 bases at V and 1 base at J, with 7 bases between the two ends. The CDR3 bases are TGTGCCAGCAGTTCTAAGGGGAACACTGAAGCTTTCTTT. The encoded protein is CASSSKGNTEAFF.

This clone appeared once. The chain links TRBV11-3 to TRBJ2-3, with TRBD1 matching 7 bases. Germline lookup yields CDR1 SGHNT and CDR2 YENEEA. Trimming removed 0 bases from V and 2 bases from J; junction bases left unmatched: 2. The CDR3 covers 15 residues. CDR3: CASSLEDRDTDTQYF. The CDR3 coding sequence is TGTGCCAGCAGCTTAGAAGACAGGGACACAGATACGCAGTATTTT.

The V call is TRBV6-2 or TRBV6-3, the J call TRBJ1-2; 8 positions match TRBD1. Germline-derived CDR1 and CDR2 are MNHEY and SVGEGT. J was trimmed by 10 bases and V by 6 bases; bases with no gene match: 13. The CDR3 contains 14 residues. CDR3 sequence (DNA): TGTGCCAGCAGCCAAACCGGGACAGGCTTAAACTACACCTTC. This sequence encodes CASSQTGTGLNYTF.

The J gene is TRBJ1-5, the V gene TRBV28; a possible D gene is TRBD1 (5 bases). The CDR3 is 13 amino acids. Germline CDR1 MDHEN, CDR2 SYDVKM. V shed 7 bases and J shed 2 bases, with 9 bases lying between them. The CDR3 sequence: CASNLQGNQPQHF. The CDR3 DNA reads as TGTGCCAGCAACCTACAGGGCAATCAGCCCCAGCATTTT.

This clone was detected once. CDR3 in amino acids: CASSEDSPYEQYF. The CDR3 nucleotides are TGTGCCAGCAGCGAGGACAGCCCCTACGAGCAGTACTTC. The chain combines TRBV9 with TRBJ2-7, with D perhaps matching TRBD1 (6 bases). The CDR3 loop spans 13 amino acids. The V end was cut by 3 bases, the J end by 2 bases, with 9 bases between. Germline CDR1 is SGDLS and CDR2 is YYNGEE.

The V gene is TRBV12-3 or TRBV12-4, the J gene TRBJ2-7; D is undetermined. The CDR3 contains 11 residues. V lost 6 bases and J 6 bases, leaving 9 bases between the germline ends. CDR3 amino acids: CASREGIEQYF. The DNA for the CDR3 is TGTGCCAGCAGGGAAGGGATCGAGCAGTACTTC.

V and J are TRBV15 and TRBJ2-7; 8 positions match TRBD1. The CDR3 extends over 15 amino acids. Looked up from germline, CDR1 is LNHNV and CDR2 is YYDKDF (reference sequence). With V trimmed by 1 base and J by 5 bases, 7 bases remained unmatched. As DNA, the CDR3 is TGTGCCACCAGCAGAGGCGGACAGGGTCCCCACGAGCAGTACTTC. Translating it yields CATSRGGQGPHEQYF. Using reference TRBV15 and TRBJ2-7 for the parts outside the CDR3, the full variable domain is DAMVIQNPRYQVTQFGKPVTLSCSQTLNHNVMYWYQQKSSQAPKLLFHYYDKDFNNEADTPDNFQSRRPNTSFCFLDIRSPGLGDTAMYLCATSRGGQGPHEQYFGPGTRLTVT.

The chain recombines TRBV4-1 with TRBJ2-7; D may be TRBD2 (5 bases). V was shortened by 1 base and J by 2 bases, with 12 bases between the two germline ends. The V gene's germline CDR1 is MGHRA and CDR2 YSYEKL. The CDR3 is 15 residues long. CDR3 protein: CASSQVGLPPYEQYF. As DNA, the CDR3 is TGCGCCAGCAGCCAAGTCGGACTGCCGCCCTACGAGCAGTACTTC.

V usage is TRBV15 and J usage is TRBJ1-4, with D unresolved. The CDR3 sequence is 15 residues long. Germline V gene data show CDR1 as LNHNV and CDR2 as YYDKDF (reference sequence). Trimming took off 1 base at V and 8 bases at J, with 14 bases between the two ends. The CDR3 DNA follows: TGTGCCACCAGCAGAGTAGGAACGACCCCGGAAAAACTGTTTTTT. Encoded protein: CATSRVGTTPEKLFF.

By sample share, this clone is medium-sized (0.01 to 0.1%). The V gene is TRBV18, the J gene TRBJ1-2; no definite D call. CDR3 length: 15 residues. Trimming took off 4 bases at V and 4 bases at J, with 16 bases between the two ends. From germline, CDR1 is KGHSH and CDR2 LQKENI. CDR3: CASSQSVGIGYGYTF. The CDR3 DNA reads TGTGCCAGCTCACAATCGGTAGGGATCGGCTATGGCTACACCTTC.

The CDR3 loop reads CASSLKRRLGGTEAFF. CDR3 sequence (DNA): TGTGCCAGCAGCTTGAAACGCCGTCTCGGGGGCACTGAAGCTTTCTTT. J is TRBJ1-1 and V is TRBV7-9, with D possibly being TRBD1 (5 bases). Germline V gene data show CDR1 as SEHNR and CDR2 as FQNEAQ (reference sequence). Trimming stripped 3 bases from V and 4 bases from J, with 18 bases between. The length of the CDR3 is 16 residues.

The rearrangement joins TRBV25-1 to TRBJ2-1; 12 bases are a match to TRBD2. V shed 9 bases and J 4 bases; nucleotides not matched to a gene: 7. Germline values: CDR1 MGHDK, CDR2 SYGVNS. This CDR3 is 15 amino acids long. The CDR3 DNA reads TGTGCCAGTGGACTAGCGGGACCGTTTTACAATGAGCAGTTCTTC. It codes for CASGLAGPFYNEQFF.

V and J are TRBV6-5 and TRBJ1-3; 9 nucleotides line up with TRBD1. The germline CDR1 and CDR2 sequences are MNHEY and SVGAGI. The CDR3 covers 15 residues. V trimming: 8 bases; J trimming: 3 bases; junction bases outside the gene matches: 8. CDR3 sequence (DNA): TGTGCCAGCGGACAGGGGTCTAACTTTGGAAACACCATATATTTT. Translation: CASGQGSNFGNTIYF.

J is TRBJ2-2 and V is TRBV7-3; no clear D gene. V lost 3 bases to trimming and J lost 4 bases, with 6 bases between them. Germline assignment: CDR1 SGHTA and CDR2 FQGTGA. This CDR3 has 13 amino acids. The CDR3 sequence is CASSFSVTGELFF. CDR3 sequence (DNA): TGTGCCAGCAGCTTTTCTGTCACCGGGGAGCTGTTTTTT.

V and J are TRBV6-5 and TRBJ1-1; a possible D gene is TRBD1 (5 bases). Germline V CDR1 and CDR2: MNHEY, SVGAGI. This CDR3 comprises 13 residues. V was pared by 2 bases and J by 7 bases, with 11 bases between. CDR3 loop: CASSYRDGGEAFF. As DNA, the CDR3 is TGTGCCAGCAGTTACCGGGACGGTGGTGAAGCTTTCTTT.

This clone was detected only once. The gene calls are TRBV18 and TRBJ2-1, with D hard to call. This CDR3 contains 15 residues. Between the trimmed V and J ends, which lost 1 base and 6 bases, there was a span of 13 bases. The V gene's germline CDR1 is KGHSH and CDR2 LQKENI. The CDR3 region has the DNA TGTGCCAGCTCACCACTCGACCGTTCGGGCAATGAGCAGTTCTTC. It is translated as CASSPLDRSGNEQFF. Complete variable domain (other parts from reference TRBV18 and TRBJ2-1): NAGVMQNPRHLVRRRGQEARLRCSPMKGHSHVYWYRQLPEEGLKFMVYLQKENIIDESGMPKERFSAEFPKEGPSILRIQQVVRGDSAAYFCASSPLDRSGNEQFFGPGTRLTVL.

This chain uses TRBV12-5 with TRBJ2-3; 8 positions agree with TRBD2. Germline CDR1 reads LGHNT; CDR2 reads FRNRAP. The CDR3 runs to 16 residues. The trim removed 5 bases at V and 4 bases at J, leaving 11 bases unmatched. The chain's CDR3 is CASGPGKAGVSDTQYF. In DNA, the CDR3 is TGTGCTAGTGGTCCGGGGAAAGCGGGGGTATCAGATACGCAGTATTTT.

The rearrangement uses TRBV2 and TRBJ1-6; TRBD1 aligns across 7 bases. V lost 7 bases to trimming and J lost 10 bases; unmatched junction nucleotides: 13. This CDR3 contains 15 residues. The germline gives CDR1 SNHLY, CDR2 FYNNEI. The CDR3 reads CASNVRSPGGSPLHF. Here the CDR3 DNA reads TGTGCCAGCAACGTAAGAAGCCCAGGGGGGTCACCCCTCCACTTT.

The chain carries TRBV28 and TRBJ1-5, with 7 nucleotides matching TRBD1. Germline V gene sequence: CDR1 MDHEN, CDR2 SYDVKM. V lost 8 bases, J lost 6 bases, and 7 bases stayed unmatched. The CDR3 is 13 residues long. For the CDR3, the DNA is TGTGCCAGCCGACAGGGCCGGCGTCAGCCCCAGCATTTT. Translated, it gives CASRQGRRQPQHF.

V is TRBV6-4 and J is TRBJ1-6; D gene ambiguous. With 4 bases removed from V and 6 bases from J, the gap between germline ends came to 7 bases. Germline CDR1 MRHNA, CDR2 SNTAGT. The CDR3 has 13 residues. The CDR3 bases are TGTGCCAGCAGTGCGGCCTTTAATTCACCCCTCCACTTT. The encoded protein is CASSAAFNSPLHF.

V is TRBV5-1 and J is TRBJ2-1; D uncertain. The germline CDR1 and CDR2 sequences are SGHRS and YFSETQ. This CDR3 has 13 residues. V was cut by 0 bases and J by 12 bases, with 13 bases left in between. As DNA, the CDR3 is TGCGCCAGCAGCTTGGCCAGTGGCCTTGGGCAGTTCTTC. Translating it yields CASSLASGLGQFF. Together with reference TRBV5-1 and TRBJ2-1, the CDR3 gives the full variable domain: KAGVTQTPRYLIKTRGQQVTLSCSPISGHRSVSWYQQTPGQGLQFLFEYFSETQRNKGNFPGRFSGRQFSNSRSEMNVSTLELGDSALYLCASSLASGLGQFFGPGTRLTVL.

The chain uses TRBV5-1 and TRBJ2-1; D is unclear. V lost 3 bases and J 9 bases, leaving 7 bases between the germline ends. The CDR3 runs 11 residues. Germline V gene sequence: CDR1 SGHRS, CDR2 YFSETQ. This CDR3 is CASSSPGEQFF. The CDR3 coding sequence is TGCGCCAGCAGCTCGCCGGGTGAGCAGTTCTTC.

This sequence joins TRBV19 and TRBJ2-7, with 9 nucleotides matching TRBD1. V trimming: 7 bases; J trimming: 4 bases; junction bases outside the gene matches: 2. Per the germline V gene, CDR1 is LNHDA and CDR2 is SQIVND (reference sequence). The CDR3 runs 12 residues. The CDR3 DNA reads TGTGCCAGTATGGACAGGGGATACGAGCAGTACTTC. Residues: CASMDRGYEQYF.

V gene TRBV27 combines with J gene TRBJ1-6; D is uncertain. This CDR3 spans 13 amino acids. Germline V CDR1 and CDR2: MNHEY, SMNVEV (reference sequence). The V end lost 6 bases, the J end lost 8 bases, and 11 bases lay between the germline ends. The CDR3 spells CASRQARDSPLHF. In DNA, the CDR3 is TGTGCCAGCAGGCAGGCCCGAGATTCACCCCTCCACTTT.

The V and J genes are TRBV30 and TRBJ1-1, with D possibly TRBD1 on 5 matching bases. The germline V gene has CDR1 GTSNPN and CDR2 SVGIG (reference sequence). Trimming took 4 bases from V and 8 from J, leaving 23 bases between them. This CDR3 spans 15 amino acids. In DNA, the CDR3 is TGTGCCTGGAATTCGGGGGGACCTTCTTATACGGAAGCTTTCTTT. Encoded protein: CAWNSGGPSYTEAFF. Based on the CDR3 plus reference TRBV30 and TRBJ1-1, the full variable domain is SQTIHQWPATLVQPVGSPLSLECTVEGTSNPNLYWYRQAAGRGLQLLFYSVGIGQISSEVPQNLSASRPQDRQFILSSKKLLLSDSGFYLCAWNSGGPSYTEAFFGQGTRLTVV.